The T cell receptor (beta chain) under discussion was sequenced for a study of blood T cell repertoires in COVID-19. Study information: Some COVID-19 samples were acute and others convalescent; all came from the United States, Italy and Spain. PBMCs, B-cell-depleted T cells, or T cells were the source of the cDNA or gDNA that made up the material.

Here immunoSEQ multiplex PCR was the method, and the copy in TCRdb shows in-frame clones only, minus some. Among about 57,000 clones, 70% to 85% were seen once, and the ten largest hold under 4%. The receptor was derived from a man aged 55-75 years with acute or convalescent COVID-19. Sequenced input: peripheral blood.

CDR3 DNA: TGTGCCTTGGACAGGGGCTACAATCAGCCCCAGCATTTT. It encodes CALDRGYNQPQHF. The chain is built from TRBV30 and TRBJ1-5, with 9 bases that match TRBD1. Germline V gene lookup returns CDR1 GTSNPN and CDR2 SVGIG (reference sequence). There are 13 residues in the CDR3. The V segment lost 7 bases and the J segment 3 bases; nucleotides outside the gene matches: 4.